This T cell receptor beta chain emerged from a study of cytomegalovirus exposure and HLA in healthy donors (TCRdb year 2017). About the study as a whole: An earlier analysis of approximately 600 of the donors reported approximately 290 Gb of sequence data and around 120 million unique TCR beta sequences from some 180 million T cells. Around 300 gigabases of sequencing data and approximately 80 million unique TCR sequences were included in an early release covering roughly 700 HLA-typed donors. Of the 350 to 450 genotyped donors, over 80% were placed in the genetic ancestry cluster associated with self-reported Caucasian donors. The study was designed to test whether signatures of past pathogen exposure could be identified by cataloging public T cell receptors. The T cell repertoires of several hundred subjects were profiled by immunosequencing and related to cytomegalovirus serostatus. In addition to the first cohort of approximately 670 subjects, a separate validation cohort of 120 different subjects was used. The study combined high-throughput TCR immunosequencing, statistical association of individual TCRs with disease status, and machine learning to predict cytomegalovirus infection status. To study patterns of TCR occurrence, a later analysis re-analyzed previously published TCR beta repertoires from around 700 donors and added high-resolution HLA genotyping. Rather than using new phenotypic data, the later analysis identified candidate immune exposures from TCR beta sequences and from how often those sequences occurred across donors. An earlier analysis of nearly 600 of the donors applied high-throughput TCR beta sequencing to assess whether each TCR beta V gene segment acted as functional or pseudogenic. Donor age, sex, ethnicity and CMV serostatus were compiled together with the repertoire data. A later genetic analysis took genome-wide SNP genotypes for about 55% of the 666 donors and used that subset as a discovery cohort. Every repertoire in the discovery cohort had been generated on one and the same sequencing platform. HLA typing covered class I and class II loci at four-digit resolution. The number of typed donors differed by locus: 629-630 for A, B, C, DRB1 and DQB1; approximately 520 for DQA1; 606 for DPA1; and roughly 490 for DPB1. About five DR-DQ haplotypes were handled as single units for association and clustering, since linkage in the cohort was strong. Among around 400 genotyped donors of the cohort, an average of approximately 240,000 unique TCR beta nucleotide sequences was sequenced per donor, of which 15% to 20% were non-productive. Summary of the overall study and its limitations: The classifier was reported to diagnose cytomegalovirus status with high specificity and sensitivity in both the original and validation cohorts. A later genetic analysis reported fewer N-insertions in productive TCRs among donors in an Asian-associated ancestry cluster than the roughly 700-donor mean. Three of the identified cytomegalovirus-associated TCR beta chains were confirmed in vitro to be specific for cytomegalovirus antigens. Fewer than 20 rarely observed V segments, including chromosome 9 orphons, were excluded from the earlier analysis of about 610 of the donors because counts were too low. In a later analysis, most CMV-associated TCR beta chains were found to appear HLA-restricted, with HLA associations seemingly driven largely by CMV exposure. Only TCR beta chains were sequenced in this cohort, and the absence of alpha or paired-chain data limited detectable features. Broadly in line with IMGT annotations, most TCR beta V segments showed up in productive rearrangements about 87% or about 30% of the time in an earlier analysis of several hundred of the donors. Compared with equally common non-associated chains, HLA-associated TCR beta chains in a later analysis were more clonally expanded and had lower generation probabilities. Assigning TCR associations to individual alleles was difficult when HLA alleles, especially DR and DQ, strongly co-occurred. A further reported finding was that TCR beta sequences accurately predicted the HLA-A and HLA-B alleles for most subjects in the first cohort. The presence/absence analyses assumed that sequencing depth was roughly uniform across donors, and that assumption may not be true. In a later analysis, the rate of TCR association differed among HLA loci, with DRB1 alleles having the most associated TCRs and HLA-C alleles having the fewest. The only immune exposure information available for the cohort was CMV serostatus. While some public TCRs were present in many individuals, most TCR sequences turned up only very rarely across donors. Some IMGT-functional V segments, including TRBV6-2 and TRBV6-3, could not be told apart with the 87-base-pair reads, so those segments were excluded. An association between a missense DCLRE1C variant and V-gene and J-gene trimming of TCR beta chains was found in a later genetic analysis and replicated in an independent cohort. A later analysis associated 16,951 TCR beta sequences with specific HLA alleles at a false discovery rate of 0.05. According to the authors, the approach could potentially be generalized to other disease states and immunological phenotypes. Several of the top co-occurrence clusters appeared to be linked to parvovirus B19, influenza, CMV and Epstein-Barr virus, according to a later analysis. Linkage disequilibrium might explain the correlated functional status among segregating V segments, but an unknown experimental factor could not be ruled out. A cluster of highly shared sequence variants was judged likely to represent a technical artifact of the sequencing pipeline. A total of 150 or so TCR beta chains were listed by the study as associated with cytomegalovirus. Because HLA typing was missing for some donors at each locus, association tests included only the typed subset.

In total, more than 500 healthy bone marrow donors made up the cohort. At the time of sampling, all cohort members were nominally healthy, though unrecorded immune exposures were likely present. The donor was CMV seropositive and belonged to the group of some 290 seropositive cohort members. Every donor gave a peripheral blood sample, and the peripheral blood mononuclear cells from that sample were used for TCR beta sequencing. The Qiagen DNeasy Blood Extraction Kit was used to extract genomic DNA from the blood cell samples. This clone was seen more than once but under ten times. The specificity of this receptor is unknown. It has no much larger one-base neighbor in the sample; base qualities were not kept. The library was generated by the immunoSEQ multiplex PCR assay. For the multiplex PCR, a mixture combining 60 forward primers for TCR Vbeta segments and 13 reverse primers for TCR Jbeta segments was used. Amplification of the CDR3 region of rearranged TCR beta genes was performed with a multiplex PCR assay on genomic DNA. Amplified TCR beta libraries were sequenced as 87-base-pair reads on the Illumina HiSeq System. The paper's processing steps were these. A later analysis counted about 76 million unique TCR beta chains across the 500 to 850 repertoires, and some 12 million of these chains were shared by at least two donors. Raw reads were error-corrected and collapsed into unique sequences with a nearest-neighbor algorithm that merged closely related sequences to remove PCR and sequencing errors. CDR3 sequences were aligned to IMGT reference sequences to assign V, D and J gene segments. For a sequence to be retained, a match of at least six nucleotides to both a V gene segment and a J gene segment was required. Rearrangements were called productive when the CDR3 lacked stop codons and stayed in frame with V and J; all others were non-productive. Following IMGT convention, CDR3 was defined as the stretch from the second conserved V-encoded cysteine up to the conserved J-encoded phenylalanine. Sequences without an unambiguous match to a single V gene segment were excluded from the earlier analysis of about 600 of the donors. An earlier analysis of under 750 of the donors called V segments functional above 56.7% productive rearrangements and segregating when the between-donor standard deviation exceeded 5%. A statistical classification framework was developed to diagnose cytomegalovirus status using the catalog of TCR beta chain sequences. In a later analysis, V and J genes were assigned by comparing TCR nucleotide sequences against IMGT/GENE-DB human TR gene sequences. A later analysis assigned CDR3 sequences and most-parsimonious VDJ recombination scenarios with the TCRdist pipeline. In a later analysis, each TCR beta chain was defined by its CDR3 amino acid sequence together with its V-gene family, and reads lacking a unique V-gene family were excluded. As a way to deal with suspected cross-contamination and a sequencing artifact, a later analysis dropped hundreds of nucleotide sequences that were highly shared and had low generation probability. For each public chain, a later analysis derived a clonal expansion index from normalized ranks of inferred template counts within each repertoire. A later analysis computed generation probabilities with a VDJ recombination model fitted to out-of-frame rearrangements, and checked the results against IGoR. A later analysis scored TCR-TCR, TCR-HLA and TCR-CMV co-occurrence with hypergeometric tests, applying a repertoire-size bias correction to TCR pairs. In a later analysis, false discovery rates were estimated by permuting HLA or CMV assignments 20 times. In a later analysis, co-occurring TCRs were grouped with DBSCAN, and TCRdist sequence similarity was added when clustering was performed within HLA-allele-positive subsets. Repertoires with fewer than 30,000 or more than 120,000 public chains were left out of co-occurrence clustering, as were a handful of repertoires with anomalous nucleotide sharing. In its TCRdb copy, this immuneACCESS table keeps in-frame sequences only and misses some clones. Where compared with another copy, unresolved V genes explain less than half of these, and the others have no known cause. Clone size and the V and J calls come from that table; the DNA yielded D and trimming. The sample contains fewer than 200,000 clones, about 10% of them found a single time. The ten largest clones take up roughly 1.4% of the sample.

CDR1 SGHAT and CDR2 FQNNGV were looked up in the germline V gene. The CDR3, cysteine through phenylalanine, is 17 amino acids long. Only the CDR3 region is kept as DNA, spanning 51 bases read in frame from base 1. V is pruned by 5 bases and J by 0 bases, leaving 2 bases of the junction without a gene match. Sequenced material: PBMCs. The sequence joins TRBV11-2 to TRBJ2-3, with TRBD2 matching 16 junction bases. The clonotype comes from a woman aged 25 to 39 in good health and CMV-seropositive. Here is the DNA: TGTGCCAGCAGCCCGGGACTAGCGGGAGGGAGCACAGATACGCAGTATTTT. This sequence encodes CASSPGLAGGSTDTQYF. When the CDR3 is completed using the reference TRBV11-2 and TRBJ2-3 genes on either side, the full variable domain is EAGVAQSPRYKIIEKRQSVAFWCNPISGHATLYWYQQILGQGPKLLIQFQNNGVVDDSQLPKDRFSAERLKGVDSTLKIQPAKLEDSAVYLCASSPGLAGGSTDTQYFGPGTRLTVL.